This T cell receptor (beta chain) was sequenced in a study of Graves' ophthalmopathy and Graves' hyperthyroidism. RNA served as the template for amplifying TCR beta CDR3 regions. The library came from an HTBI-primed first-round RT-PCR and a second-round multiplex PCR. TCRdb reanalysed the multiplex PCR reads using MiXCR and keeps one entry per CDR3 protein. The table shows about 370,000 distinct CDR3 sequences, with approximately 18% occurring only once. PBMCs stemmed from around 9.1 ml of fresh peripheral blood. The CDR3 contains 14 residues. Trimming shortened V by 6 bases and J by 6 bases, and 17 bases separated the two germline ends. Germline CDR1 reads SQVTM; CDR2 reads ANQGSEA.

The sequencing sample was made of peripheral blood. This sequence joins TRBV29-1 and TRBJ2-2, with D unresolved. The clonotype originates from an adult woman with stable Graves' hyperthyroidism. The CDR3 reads CSVMKGRAPGELFF. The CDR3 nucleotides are TGCAGCGTGATGAAAGGACGGGCCCCCGGGGAGCTGTTTTTT.